This T cell receptor (beta chain) originates from a study of Graves' ophthalmopathy and Graves' hyperthyroidism. The wider study: No progression to ophthalmopathy over 18 months defined stable hyperthyroidism.

Study-level findings and limits: Blood also held most thyroid clonotypes expanded above 0.001 frequency.

Transcripts of RNA were the source for amplifying TCR beta CDR3 regions. Investigators did first-round RT-PCR with HTBI primers, then second-round multiplex PCR. TCRdb reprocessed the multiplex PCR reads with MiXCR, giving one entry per CDR3 protein. The profile shows about 1.1 million distinct CDR3 sequences, about 38% of them singletons. Clinicians diagnosed using symptoms, serum thyroxine, TRAb, thyroid ultrasound and orbital computed tomography. Germline V lookup: CDR1 LNHDA, CDR2 SQIVND (reference sequence). This CDR3 has 13 amino acids. V trimming: 8 bases; J trimming: 5 bases; junction bases outside the gene matches: 8. In its sample, this clonotype was seen many times. Its cognate antigen is unknown.

The gene calls are TRBV19 and TRBJ1-1; 7 bases match TRBD1. The clonotype comes from an adult man with Graves' hyperthyroidism. Sequenced sample: peripheral blood or thyroid tissue (not recorded which). CDR3 in amino acids: CASDQGGDTEAFF. In nucleotides, the CDR3 is TGTGCCAGTGACCAGGGGGGAGATACTGAAGCTTTCTTT.